The clone carrying this TCR beta chain was observed a few times. Its antigen is undetermined. This sample was included in a study of T cell responses to AZD1222 COVID-19 vaccine. Trimming took off 3 bases at V and 1 base at J, with 6 bases between the two ends. The CDR3 is made up of 13 amino acids. Germline values: CDR1 SNHLY, CDR2 FYNNEI. The assay was immunoSEQ multiplex PCR, and TCRdb's table has in-frame clones only and misses some. This sample has roughly 200,000 clones, with roughly nine tenths found just once. Study-wide results and caveats: Every sample of the repertoires postdated the peak T cell response.

The source material was peripheral blood, sampled 28 days after the second AZD1222 dose. This TCR came from an adult who received the AZD1222 COVID-19 vaccine. The chain combines TRBV2 with TRBJ1-1; D remains ambiguous. The CDR3 sequence is CASSEWQNTEAFF. The CDR3, as DNA: TGTGCCAGCAGTGAGTGGCAGAACACTGAAGCTTTCTTT.